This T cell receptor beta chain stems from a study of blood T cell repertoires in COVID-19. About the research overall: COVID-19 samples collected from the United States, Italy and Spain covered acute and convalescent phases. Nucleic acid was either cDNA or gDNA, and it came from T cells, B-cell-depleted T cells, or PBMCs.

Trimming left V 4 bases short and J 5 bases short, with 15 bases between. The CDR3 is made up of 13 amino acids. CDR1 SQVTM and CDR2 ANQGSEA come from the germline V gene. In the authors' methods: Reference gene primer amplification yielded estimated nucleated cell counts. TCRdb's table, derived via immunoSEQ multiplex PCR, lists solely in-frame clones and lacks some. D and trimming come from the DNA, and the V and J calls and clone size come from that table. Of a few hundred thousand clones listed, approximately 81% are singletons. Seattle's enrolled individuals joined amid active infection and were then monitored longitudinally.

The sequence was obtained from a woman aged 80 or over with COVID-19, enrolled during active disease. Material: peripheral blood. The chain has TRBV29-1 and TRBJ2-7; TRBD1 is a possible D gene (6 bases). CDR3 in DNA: TGCAGCGTTGTGGGGGAAAACAGGGACGAGCAGTACTTC. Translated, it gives CSVVGENRDEQYF.